This TCR beta chain was obtained from a study of cytomegalovirus exposure and HLA in healthy donors. Overall study results and limits: Cytomegalovirus association was listed for about 160 TCR beta chains. The classifier, whose performance was assessed in both the original and validation cohorts, reportedly diagnosed cytomegalovirus status with high specificity and sensitivity. The TCR clusters that emerged in the first cohort tended, a later analysis found, to co-occur in the approximately 110 validation repertoires.

Separate from the approximately 700-subject first cohort was the approximately 120-subject validation cohort, to which the donors belonged. Note on this clone: Its matching antigen is unknown.

Generated by immunoSEQ multiplex PCR, the TCRdb table keeps only in-frame clones and is missing some. This repertoire shows roughly 230,000 clones, 80% to 95% found once; its top ten account for 3.1%. Trimming removed 5 bases from V and 0 bases from J; junction bases left unmatched: 3. The germline V gene has CDR1 MDHEN and CDR2 SYDVKM. This CDR3 is 15 amino acids long. The chain links TRBV28 to TRBJ2-1; 8 bases map to TRBD2. What was sequenced was PBMCs. This clonotype originated in a woman aged 25 to 39 in good health and CMV-seronegative. CDR3 amino acids: CASSQSGSSYNEQFF. The CDR3, as DNA: TGTGCCAGCAGTCAGAGCGGGAGCTCCTACAATGAGCAGTTCTTC.